This T cell receptor beta chain was recovered during a study of cytomegalovirus exposure and HLA in healthy donors. The study's findings and limits: Researchers reported in a later analysis that a missense DCLRE1C variant was tied to TCR beta V- and J-gene trimming. Earlier results showed most TCR beta V segments being productive about 87% or about 30% of the time. TCR beta chains associated with HLA were, in a later analysis, more clonally expanded than equally common others. Immune exposure information comprised only CMV serostatus.

Germline lookup yields CDR1 SGHRS and CDR2 YFSETQ. The junction had 6 bases not matched to a gene; V was cut back by 0 bases and J by 7 bases. The CDR3 has 15 residues. PCR amplification relied on 60 Vbeta primers (plus 13 Jbeta primers). Data came from immunoSEQ multiplex PCR; TCRdb stores just in-frame clones and leaves some out. The sample has around 150,000 clones, more than 75% seen once; the top ten hold approximately 8.7%. This clone has a single count. Its antigen remains unidentified. The rearrangement uses TRBV5-1 and TRBJ1-5, with 8 bases identical to TRBD1. The receptor's source is a man between 18 and 29 years old in good health and CMV-seropositive. The specimen sequenced was PBMCs. The CDR3 bases are TGCGCCAGCAGCTTGGGACAGGGGTACGGGCAGCCCCAGCATTTT. Amino acids: CASSLGQGYGQPQHF.